This passage covers 29 T cell receptor beta chains from one sample sequenced in a study of CD8 T cells in Susac syndrome. The RNA input was roughly 0.45 to 1 ug, and it was reverse transcribed with random hexamers. TCRdb passed the immunoSEQ multiplex PCR reads through MiXCR, listing each CDR3 protein once. The table records about 240,000 distinct CDR3 sequences, about 95% of them present only once. The sample was CD4+ T cells from PBMCs. These receptors originate from a human donor with Susac syndrome.

The chain uses TRBV19 and TRBJ1-4, with 7 positions matching TRBD1. The CDR3 is 15 amino acids. The ends lost 6 bases at V and 7 bases at J; junction bases unmatched: 11. The germline gives CDR1 LNHDA, CDR2 SQIVND (reference sequence). The CDR3: CASRSAGTGVEKLFF. CDR3 nucleotides: TGTGCCAGTAGGTCTGCAGGTACAGGGGTTGAAAAACTGTTTTTT.

Written as DNA, the CDR3 is TGTGCCAGCAGCGTCTCGGGACTAGCGGCCACCGGGGAGCTGTTTTTT. Amino acid sequence: CASSVSGLAATGELFF. This chain links TRBV9 with TRBJ2-2; 11 nucleotides align to TRBD2. CDR3 length equals 16 residues. V gave up 2 bases and J gave up 4 bases; unmatched junction bases: 4. Germline values: CDR1 SGDLS, CDR2 YYNGEE.

The gene calls are TRBV20-1 and TRBJ2-7; TRBD2 aligns across 8 bases. The length of the CDR3 is 14 residues. Unmatched junction bases numbered 9, after V lost 4 bases and J lost 4 bases. CDR1 and CDR2 (germline): DFQATT, SNEGSKA (reference sequence). CDR3 region: CSATSGRRAYEQYF. CDR3 nucleotide sequence: TGCAGTGCTACGAGCGGGAGAAGGGCATACGAGCAGTACTTC.

The chain combines TRBV6-5 with TRBJ2-1; D might be TRBD1 (6 bases). Trimming pared 4 bases from V and 9 bases from J, leaving 16 bases between. From germline, CDR1 is MNHEY and CDR2 SVGAGI. This CDR3 contains 14 residues. The CDR3 loop reads CASSFRGMSSEQFF. The CDR3 bases are TGTGCCAGCAGTTTCAGGGGTATGTCGTCTGAGCAGTTCTTC.

The CDR3 loop is CSARVAGVRHEQFF. DNA for the CDR3: TGCAGTGCTAGAGTAGCGGGAGTGAGGCATGAGCAGTTCTTC. The V call is TRBV20-1, the J call TRBJ2-1; 9 bases line up with TRBD2. V gave up 1 base and J gave up 8 bases; unmatched junction bases: 6. Germline assignment: CDR1 DFQATT and CDR2 SNEGSKA (reference sequence). This CDR3 is 14 amino acids long.

This clonotype was seen a single time. The gene calls are TRBV25-1 and TRBJ1-1, with 9 bases that match TRBD1. The CDR3 is 12 residues long. With 2 bases clipped from V and 9 bases from J, the junction kept 1 base outside the gene matches. In germline, CDR1 is MGHDK, CDR2 SYGVNS. CDR3 protein: CASSEGQGKAFF. The CDR3 nucleotides read TGTGCCAGCAGTGAAGGACAGGGGAAAGCTTTCTTT.

In this sample, this clonotype turned up once. The V and J genes are TRBV7-2 and TRBJ2-7, with a tentative D call TRBD2 (5 bases). The CDR3 has 15 amino acids. Germline CDR1 reads SGHTA; CDR2 reads FQGNSA. V dropped 5 bases and J dropped 2 bases, with 16 bases sitting between them. This chain's CDR3 is CASSPPIRRPYEQYF. The DNA for the CDR3 is TGTGCCAGCAGCCCCCCCATTCGGAGGCCCTACGAGCAGTACTTC.

J is TRBJ1-2 and V is TRBV24-1, with TRBD1 matching 11 bases. CDR1 is KGHDR and CDR2 is SFDVKD in the germline V gene. V dropped 5 bases and J dropped 3; count of bases not matched to a gene: 7. This CDR3 comprises 16 residues. CDR3 sequence (DNA): TGTGCCACCAGTGCTAGACCGGGACAGGGGGACTATGGCTACACCTTC. Amino acids: CATSARPGQGDYGYTF.

The chain combines TRBV9 with TRBJ2-3; 8 nucleotides match TRBD2. Germline V gene data show CDR1 as SGDLS and CDR2 as YYNGEE. The J segment lost 3 bases and the V segment lost 2 bases, leaving 2 bases of the junction unmatched. This CDR3 region has 14 residues. The CDR3 loop is CASSVGLGTDTQYF. In DNA form, the CDR3 reads TGTGCCAGCAGCGTGGGACTAGGGACAGATACGCAGTATTTT.

The chain links TRBV7-9 to TRBJ2-1; D remains ambiguous. CDR1 and CDR2 from the germline V gene are SEHNR and FQNEAQ (reference sequence). V was shortened by 6 bases and J by 7 bases, with 7 bases between the two germline ends. The CDR3 sequence is 11 residues long. DNA of the CDR3: TGTGCCAGCAGTCCCCAAAATGAGCAGTTCTTC. Protein: CASSPQNEQFF.

This chain joins TRBV6-2 or TRBV6-3 and TRBJ2-1; D is perhaps TRBD1 or TRBD2 (5 bases each). In germline, CDR1 is MNHEY, CDR2 SVGEGT. This CDR3 contains 12 residues. The germline V and J ends were trimmed by 11 bases and 5 bases, with 13 bases remaining between them. CDR3 residues: CAGGRDDNEQFF. In DNA form, the CDR3 reads TGTGCCGGAGGCAGGGACGACAATGAGCAGTTCTTC.

CDR3 coding DNA: TGTGCCAGCAGCTTGGGCTGGGGCTCCTACGAGCAGTACTTC. It encodes CASSLGWGSYEQYF. V and J are TRBV5-6 and TRBJ2-7; D is uncertain. CDR3 length: 14 residues. Looked up from germline, CDR1 is SGHDT and CDR2 is YYEEEE. V lost 0 bases and J 0 bases, leaving 7 bases between the germline ends.

In nucleotides, the CDR3 is TGCGCCAGCAGTCACCCGGACAGGACTGGAAACACCATATATTTT. Translating gives CASSHPDRTGNTIYF. The J gene is TRBJ1-3, the V gene TRBV23-1; the match to TRBD1 covers 7 bases. TRBV23-1 is an ORF, with its function uncertain. This CDR3 spans 15 amino acids. V lost 3 bases and J lost 2; bases outside the gene matches: 4.

The CDR3: CASSRGGGRAGEQFF. CDR3 nucleotides: TGTGCCAGCAGCCGAGGAGGCGGGAGGGCGGGAGAGCAGTTCTTC. The chain uses TRBV28 and TRBJ2-1; 9 nucleotides agree with TRBD2. The CDR3 is made up of 15 amino acids. Germline CDR1 is MDHEN and CDR2 is SYDVKM. The ends lost 6 bases at V and 10 bases at J; junction bases unmatched: 13. Full variable domain (rest looked up from reference TRBV28 and TRBJ2-1): DVKVTQSSRYLVKRTGEKVFLECVQDMDHENMFWYRQDPGLGLRLIYFSYDVKMKEKGDIPEGYSVSREKKERFSLILESASTNQTSMYLCASSRGGGRAGEQFFGPGTRLTVL.

V gene TRBV3-1 combines with J gene TRBJ1-2; D remains ambiguous. The CDR3 length is 14 residues. Germline values: CDR1 LGHDT, CDR2 YNNKEL (reference sequence). V lost 1 base to trimming and J lost 1 base, with 7 bases between them. The CDR3 is CASSQGESNYGYTF. DNA for the CDR3: TGTGCCAGCAGCCAAGGTGAAAGTAACTATGGCTACACCTTC.

The count of this clonotype is one. The chain carries TRBV12-3 or TRBV12-4 and TRBJ2-1, with 7 nucleotides matching TRBD1. Trimming removed 5 bases from V and 2 bases from J; junction bases left unmatched: 3. This CDR3 region has 14 residues. DNA of the CDR3: TGTGCCAGCAGTATAGGACAGGCCTACAATGAGCAGTTCTTC. Residues: CASSIGQAYNEQFF.

This chain links TRBV5-4 with TRBJ2-1, with D perhaps matching TRBD2 (6 bases). Germline V gives CDR1 SGHNT, CDR2 YYREEE (reference sequence). Trimming took off 3 bases at V and 0 bases at J, with 10 bases between the two ends. The CDR3 is 15 amino acids. In nucleotides, the CDR3 is TGTGCCAGCAGCTCGGAGGGCCTCTCCTACAATGAGCAGTTCTTC. Translating it yields CASSSEGLSYNEQFF.

V usage is TRBV4-2 and J usage is TRBJ2-3; 9 bases are a match to TRBD2. Trimming at V came to 3 bases and at J to 6 bases, leaving 10 bases not matched to a gene. The germline CDR1 and CDR2 sequences are LGHNA and YNFKEQ. This CDR3 contains 16 residues. The DNA for the CDR3 is TGTGCCAGCAGCCAGGTAGCGGGAGCCGACGGGGATACGCAGTATTTT. Its translation is CASSQVAGADGDTQYF.

The chain recombines TRBV15 with TRBJ2-1; D is ambiguous. The CDR3 consists of 14 residues. V gave up 4 bases and J gave up 6 bases, with 13 bases separating them. Germline-derived CDR1 and CDR2 are LNHNV and YYDKDF (reference sequence). The CDR3 here is CATSTLLVGNEQFF. CDR3 bases: TGTGCCACCAGCACCTTGTTGGTAGGCAATGAGCAGTTCTTC.

The chain joins TRBV21-1 to TRBJ1-2; the table's D call, TRBD1, has no DNA check behind it. TRBV21-1 is an annotated pseudogene. The CDR3 is made up of 16 amino acids. CDR3 region: CASFVRTAYTRWGYTF. The CDR3 nucleotides read TGTGCCAGCTTTGTAAGGACAGCCTATACCCGATGGGGCTACACCTTC.

V and J are TRBV6-1 and TRBJ1-1; D call uncertain. The germline CDR1 and CDR2 sequences are MNHNS and SASEGT. The CDR3 extends over 14 amino acids. Trimming left V 6 bases short and J 2 bases short, with 13 bases between. CDR3 loop: CASSRSNSNTEAFF. The CDR3 DNA reads as TGTGCCAGCAGCCGATCGAACAGTAACACTGAAGCTTTCTTT.

The chain links TRBV15 to TRBJ2-1; D is ambiguous. Germline V CDR1 and CDR2: LNHNV, YYDKDF (reference sequence). The CDR3 sequence is 14 residues long. Trimming cost V 1 base and J 3 bases, with 7 bases left between them. CDR3 amino acids: CATSRAFSYNEQFF. In nucleotides, the CDR3 is TGTGCCACCAGCAGAGCCTTTAGCTACAATGAGCAGTTCTTC. Drawing the rest from reference TRBV15 and TRBJ2-1, the complete variable domain is DAMVIQNPRYQVTQFGKPVTLSCSQTLNHNVMYWYQQKSSQAPKLLFHYYDKDFNNEADTPDNFQSRRPNTSFCFLDIRSPGLGDTAMYLCATSRAFSYNEQFFGPGTRLTVL.

CDR3 sequence (DNA): TGCAGCGTTGAACCCTCTGGGGCCAACGTCCTGACTTTC. As protein: CSVEPSGANVLTF. This sequence joins TRBV29-1 and TRBJ2-6, with D unclear. The germline V gene encodes CDR1 SQVTM and CDR2 ANQGSEA. The CDR3 has 13 amino acids. V gave up 2 bases and J gave up 0 bases, with 2 bases separating them.

The chain employs TRBV7-8 and TRBJ2-7; TRBD2 aligns across 8 bases. Germline values: CDR1 SGHVS, CDR2 FQNEAQ. This CDR3 comprises 14 residues. Trimming took 5 bases from V and 9 from J; bases not matched to a gene: 12. The CDR3 is CASSPVTSGSWQYF. DNA of the CDR3: TGTGCCAGCAGCCCGGTTACCAGCGGGAGTTGGCAGTACTTC.

This chain joins TRBV12-3 or TRBV12-4 and TRBJ2-1; TRBD2 matches 11 bases. V shed 6 bases and J 9 bases; nucleotides not matched to a gene: 10. There are 15 residues in the CDR3. The CDR3 region has the DNA TGTGCCAGCAGCCGGGGACTAGCGGAAGTGGTTGAGCAGTTCTTC. Translating it yields CASSRGLAEVVEQFF.

The V call is TRBV3-1, the J call TRBJ2-5, with D possibly called TRBD1 or TRBD2 (5 bases each). The V and J ends lost 0 bases and 3 bases respectively, with 11 bases between them. The CDR3 contains 15 residues. Germline lookup yields CDR1 LGHDT and CDR2 YNNKEL (reference sequence). The CDR3 nucleotides read TGTGCCAGCAGCCAAGAAGGGACGGCCAAAGAGACCCAGTACTTC. Encoded protein: CASSQEGTAKETQYF.

The chain is built from TRBV20-1 and TRBJ2-3; TRBD2 is a possible D gene (6 bases). The CDR3 is made up of 15 amino acids. Per the germline V gene, CDR1 is DFQATT and CDR2 is SNEGSKA (reference sequence). V lost 2 bases and J lost 0, with 12 bases in between. The DNA of the CDR3 is TGCAGTGCTAGAACGACTAGGGCGAGCACAGATACGCAGTATTTT. As protein: CSARTTRASTDTQYF.

V is TRBV9 and J is TRBJ2-3; D not certain. The CDR3 is made up of 15 amino acids. Trimming cost V 3 bases and J 6 bases, with 17 bases left between them. The V gene's germline CDR1 is SGDLS and CDR2 YYNGEE. CDR3 DNA sequence: TGTGCCAGCAGCGAGACTCCCTCCGACCGGGATACGCAGTATTTT. This sequence encodes CASSETPSDRDTQYF.

This clonotype has a single count. J is TRBJ1-1 and V is TRBV29-1; TRBD1 matches at 9 bases. The CDR3 spans 13 residues. The V gene's germline CDR1 is SQVTM and CDR2 ANQGSEA. Germline trimming cut 7 bases from V and 5 bases from J; bases unmatched to any gene: 8. The CDR3 DNA reads TGCAGCGCCTCCGGGACAGGGAGGACTGAAGCTTTCTTT. This sequence encodes CSASGTGRTEAFF.